The T cell receptor (beta chain) under discussion was sequenced for a study of CD8 T cells in Susac syndrome. Study at large: Each patient with Susac syndrome, at the time of blood draw, was therapy-naive, on corticosteroids, or on intravenous immunoglobulin alone.

After extraction with the RNeasy kit, roughly 0.45 to 1 ug of the RNA was reverse transcribed using random hexamers. Amplification of TCR beta CDR3 by immunoSEQ multiplex PCR spanned 54 Vbeta and 13 Jbeta. TCRdb fed the immunoSEQ multiplex PCR reads into MiXCR, producing one record per CDR3 protein. This repertoire shows 150,000 or so distinct CDR3 sequences, roughly 95% found once; its top ten account for 0.15% to 0.2%. The CDR3 has 14 amino acids. The germline V and J ends were trimmed by 3 bases and 2 bases, with 10 bases remaining between them. CDR1 is SEHNR and CDR2 is FQNEAQ in the germline V gene (reference sequence).

Sample: CD4+ T cells from PBMCs. The receptor was isolated from a human donor with Susac syndrome. This rearrangement joins TRBV7-9 to TRBJ2-5; TRBD2 might be the D (5 bases). The CDR3 DNA follows: TGTGCCAGCAGCTTCAATCCGGGGCAAGAGACCCAGTACTTC. Its translation: CASSFNPGQETQYF.